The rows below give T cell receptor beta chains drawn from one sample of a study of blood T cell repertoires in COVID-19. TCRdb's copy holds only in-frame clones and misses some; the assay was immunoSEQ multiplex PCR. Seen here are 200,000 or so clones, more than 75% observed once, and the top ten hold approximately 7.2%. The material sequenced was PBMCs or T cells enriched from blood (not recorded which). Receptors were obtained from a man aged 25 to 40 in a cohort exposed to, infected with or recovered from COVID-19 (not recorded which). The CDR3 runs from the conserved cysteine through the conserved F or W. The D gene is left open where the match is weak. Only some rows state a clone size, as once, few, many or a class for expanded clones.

CDR3nt: TGTGCCAGCAGCGTACTAGCGGGAGCAGGCAATGAGCAGTTCTTC
CDR3aa: CASSVLAGAGNEQFF
v_gene: TRBV9
abundance: .
d_gene: TRBD2
j_gene: TRBJ2-1

CDR3nt: TGTGCCAGCACGGCAGGGGTCTATGGCTACACCTTC
CDR3aa: CASTAGVYGYTF
v_gene: TRBV12-3/TRBV12-4
abundance: .
d_gene: .
j_gene: TRBJ1-2

CDR3nt: TGTGCCCACGCCAGGGATTTCTCCTACGAGCAGTACTTC
CDR3aa: CAHARDFSYEQYF
v_gene: TRBV10-3
abundance: .
d_gene: .
j_gene: TRBJ2-7

CDR3nt: TGTGCCAGCAGCTTAGAGCAACCAGGGAACACTGAAGCTTTCTTT
CDR3aa: CASSLEQPGNTEAFF
v_gene: TRBV7-9
abundance: few
d_gene: .
j_gene: TRBJ1-1

CDR3nt: TGCAGTGCTAGGACAGTCTCCGAGCAGTACTTC
CDR3aa: CSARTVSEQYF
v_gene: TRBV20-1
abundance: .
d_gene: .
j_gene: TRBJ2-7

CDR3nt: TGCGCCAGCAGTCGGGGACAGGGCCACGCTTTCTTT
CDR3aa: CASSRGQGHAFF
v_gene: TRBV10-2
abundance: .
d_gene: TRBD1
j_gene: TRBJ1-1

CDR3nt: TGTGCCAGCAGCTTAGCGGGGGGACAGGGGGCATTCGAGCAGTACTTC
CDR3aa: CASSLAGGQGAFEQYF
v_gene: TRBV11-2
abundance: .
d_gene: TRBD1
j_gene: TRBJ2-7

CDR3nt: TGTGCCAGCAGCCGACAGGGGGTAATCTACGAGCAGTACTTC
CDR3aa: CASSRQGVIYEQYF
v_gene: TRBV2
abundance: once
d_gene: TRBD1
j_gene: TRBJ2-7

CDR3nt: TGTGCCAGCAGACCGGGACAGGGCCATAAGCAGTACTTC
CDR3aa: CASRPGQGHKQYF
v_gene: TRBV12-3/TRBV12-4
abundance: .
d_gene: TRBD1
j_gene: TRBJ2-7

CDR3nt: TGTGCCACCAGTGATTTCCCCCTTTCTCGTGGCTACACCTTC
CDR3aa: CATSDFPLSRGYTF
v_gene: TRBV24-1
abundance: .
d_gene: .
j_gene: TRBJ1-2

CDR3nt: TGTGCCAGCAGCCAGGGGGGCCCGGCTTTCTTC
CDR3aa: CASSQGGPAFF
v_gene: TRBV7-9
abundance: few
d_gene: .
j_gene: TRBJ2-1

CDR3nt: TGTGCCAGCAGTTCTCACCCGGCACAGGGGCGGCATTTT
CDR3aa: CASSSHPAQGRHF
v_gene: TRBV27
abundance: once
d_gene: TRBD1
j_gene: TRBJ1-5

CDR3nt: TGTGCCATCAGGGGACTAGCGGTCGACTACGAGCAGTACTTC
CDR3aa: CAIRGLAVDYEQYF
v_gene: TRBV10-3
abundance: .
d_gene: TRBD2
j_gene: TRBJ2-7

CDR3nt: TGTGCCAGTAGTATCGGACACTCTGGAAACACCATATATTTT
CDR3aa: CASSIGHSGNTIYF
v_gene: TRBV19
abundance: few
d_gene: .
j_gene: TRBJ1-3

CDR3nt: TGTGCCAGCAGCTTATCAGCAAGGGGGAGTACCTACGAGCAGTACTTC
CDR3aa: CASSLSARGSTYEQYF
v_gene: TRBV13
abundance: .
d_gene: .
j_gene: TRBJ2-7

CDR3nt: TGTGCCAGCTCACCTCTTCAGACAGGGGGGAACACTGAAGCTTTCTTT
CDR3aa: CASSPLQTGGNTEAFF
v_gene: TRBV18
abundance: .
d_gene: TRBD1
j_gene: TRBJ1-1

CDR3nt: TGTGCCAGCAGTTTAACCTGGATAGGGGGCGATGGCTACACCTTC
CDR3aa: CASSLTWIGGDGYTF
v_gene: TRBV28
abundance: .
d_gene: TRBD1
j_gene: TRBJ1-2

CDR3nt: TGTGCCAGCAGCTTAGCCTTGAACACTGAAGCTTTCTTT
CDR3aa: CASSLALNTEAFF
v_gene: TRBV7-9
abundance: once
d_gene: .
j_gene: TRBJ1-1

CDR3nt: TGTGCCAGCAGCCAAAGACAGTCTAGCACAGATACGCAGTATTTT
CDR3aa: CASSQRQSSTDTQYF
v_gene: TRBV5-4
abundance: .
d_gene: .
j_gene: TRBJ2-3

CDR3nt: TGTGCCATCAGTGAGTCGGTCAGCACTACCTATGGCTACACCTTC
CDR3aa: CAISESVSTTYGYTF
v_gene: TRBV10-3
abundance: .
d_gene: .
j_gene: TRBJ1-2

CDR3nt: TGTGCCAGCAGTTTACTTCTAGCGGGAGGAAATGAGCAGTTCTTC
CDR3aa: CASSLLLAGGNEQFF
v_gene: TRBV28
abundance: .
d_gene: TRBD2
j_gene: TRBJ2-1

CDR3nt: TGTGCCAGCAGCCCCCGCCATGGGGAGTGGGTCAATGAGCAGTTCTTC
CDR3aa: CASSPRHGEWVNEQFF
v_gene: TRBV9
abundance: .
d_gene: .
j_gene: TRBJ2-1

CDR3nt: TGTGCCAGCTCGGGATTGGGACAGCTCTCCGGAGGCTACACCTTC
CDR3aa: CASSGLGQLSGGYTF
v_gene: TRBV3-1/TRBV3-2
abundance: once
d_gene: TRBD1
j_gene: TRBJ1-2

CDR3nt: TGTGCCAGCAGCCAAGTCGAGGGACTAGCGGGACAGAAGCAGTTCTTC
CDR3aa: CASSQVEGLAGQKQFF
v_gene: TRBV3-1/TRBV3-2
abundance: .
d_gene: TRBD2
j_gene: TRBJ2-1

CDR3nt: TGTGCCAGCAGCCCTGGAGTGGGGAGAACGAACACTGAAGCTTTCTTT
CDR3aa: CASSPGVGRTNTEAFF
v_gene: TRBV5-4
abundance: .
d_gene: .
j_gene: TRBJ1-1

CDR3nt: TGCGCCAGCAGCTTGTCGGTAGGAGGGCCTAAGGATGAGCAGTTCTTC
CDR3aa: CASSLSVGGPKDEQFF
v_gene: TRBV5-1
abundance: .
d_gene: .
j_gene: TRBJ2-1

CDR3nt: TGTGCCAGCAGTACCCACAGGGGGCACGAATACAATGAGCAGTTCTTC
CDR3aa: CASSTHRGHEYNEQFF
v_gene: TRBV28
abundance: .
d_gene: TRBD1
j_gene: TRBJ2-1

CDR3nt: TGTGCCAGCAGCCCCGGGATGTCCTACGAGCAGTACTTC
CDR3aa: CASSPGMSYEQYF
v_gene: TRBV7-3
abundance: .
d_gene: .
j_gene: TRBJ2-7

CDR3nt: TGTGCCAGCAGTTTAAGTTTGGGACAGAGGAACTATGGCTACACCTTC
CDR3aa: CASSLSLGQRNYGYTF
v_gene: TRBV27
abundance: .
d_gene: TRBD1
j_gene: TRBJ1-2

CDR3nt: TGTGCCAGCAGCTTAAGGCTAGACGGGAATGAGCAGTTCTTC
CDR3aa: CASSLRLDGNEQFF
v_gene: TRBV7-3
abundance: .
d_gene: .
j_gene: TRBJ2-1

CDR3nt: TGTGCCAGTAGGGACACCGGGACAAACTATGGCTACACCTTC
CDR3aa: CASRDTGTNYGYTF
v_gene: TRBV19
abundance: .
d_gene: .
j_gene: TRBJ1-2

CDR3nt: TGTGCCAGCAGCCCAGGTGCTGCTAGCGGGATTGATACCGGGGAGCTGTTTTTT
CDR3aa: CASSPGAASGIDTGELFF
v_gene: TRBV11-2
abundance: .
d_gene: TRBD2
j_gene: TRBJ2-2

CDR3nt: TGTGCCAGCTCACAACAGCGGGAGCGATTTATGGATACGCAGTATTTT
CDR3aa: CASSQQRERFMDTQYF
v_gene: TRBV18
abundance: .
d_gene: TRBD2
j_gene: TRBJ2-3

CDR3nt: TGTGCCAGCAGCTTAGATCTAGGAGGATACAATGAGCAGTTCTTC
CDR3aa: CASSLDLGGYNEQFF
v_gene: TRBV11-2
abundance: .
d_gene: .
j_gene: TRBJ2-1

CDR3nt: TGTGCCAGCAGTGCTGACAGTAGCAATCAGCCCCAGCATTTT
CDR3aa: CASSADSSNQPQHF
v_gene: TRBV7-9
abundance: once
d_gene: .
j_gene: TRBJ1-5

CDR3nt: TGTGCCAGCAGCAAACAGGGGGAGGTTCAGCCCCAGCATTTT
CDR3aa: CASSKQGEVQPQHF
v_gene: TRBV6-1
abundance: .
d_gene: TRBD1
j_gene: TRBJ1-5

CDR3nt: TGTGCCAGCTCACCACCGTTAGGAACTAGCGGCCACGAGCAGTACTTC
CDR3aa: CASSPPLGTSGHEQYF
v_gene: TRBV18
abundance: .
d_gene: TRBD2
j_gene: TRBJ2-7

CDR3nt: TGTGCCAGCAGTTACCAAGCGGGAGGAGGAGCAGATACGCAGTATTTT
CDR3aa: CASSYQAGGGADTQYF
v_gene: TRBV6-5
abundance: .
d_gene: TRBD2
j_gene: TRBJ2-3

CDR3nt: TGTGCCAGCAGTGGGCTCGGGACAGGGCGAGGCGGCAGCAATCAGCCCCAGCATTTT
CDR3aa: CASSGLGTGRGGSNQPQHF
v_gene: TRBV27
abundance: .
d_gene: TRBD1
j_gene: TRBJ1-5

CDR3nt: TGTGCCAGCAGCCCACTAGCGGCTGGGCCCCAGCATTTT
CDR3aa: CASSPLAAGPQHF
v_gene: TRBV9
abundance: .
d_gene: .
j_gene: TRBJ1-5